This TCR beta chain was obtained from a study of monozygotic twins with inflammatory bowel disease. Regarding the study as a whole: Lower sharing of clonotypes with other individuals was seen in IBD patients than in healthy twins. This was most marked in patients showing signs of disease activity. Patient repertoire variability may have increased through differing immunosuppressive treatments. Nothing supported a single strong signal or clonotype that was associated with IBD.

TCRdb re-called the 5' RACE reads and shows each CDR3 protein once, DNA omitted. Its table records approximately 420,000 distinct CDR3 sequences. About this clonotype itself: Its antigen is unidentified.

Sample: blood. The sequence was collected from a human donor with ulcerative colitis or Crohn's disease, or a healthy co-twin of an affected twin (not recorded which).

CDR3: CASSQRGWNTEAFF. The gene calls are TRBV7-9 and TRBJ1-1; TCRdb indicates TRBD1, and absent DNA this call remains unverified. CDR3 length equals 14 residues. Per germline, CDR1 SEHNR and CDR2 FQNEAQ (reference sequence).